Sequencing of this TCR beta chain was carried out in a study of shared clonotypes between healthy human individuals. Findings of the study overall: Non-shared clonotypes displayed generation probabilities falling below those of clonotypes present in all four donors.

The CDR3 has 14 amino acids. The germline V gene has CDR1 MNHEY and CDR2 SMNVEV (reference sequence). With 6 bases removed from V and 4 bases from J, the gap between germline ends came to 15 bases. Every subset's genomic DNA went evenly onto several immunoSEQ plates. How the authors handled the data: Filtering differed since immunoSEQ provided only junctions, with no quality scores. TCRdb's table, derived via immunoSEQ multiplex PCR, lists solely in-frame clones and lacks some. That table gives V, J and clone size, and the DNA gave D and trimming. There are approximately 2.5 million clones in the sample; about 92% occur only once, and around 0.14% lies in the top ten. In this sample, this clone turned up a few times. Its antigen is unidentified.

J is TRBJ1-1 and V is TRBV27; weak D call: TRBD1 (6 bases). The source material was naive CD4+ T cells sorted from blood. Subset reported: CD45RA+ positively selected. This sequence was found in a man younger than 35 in good health. The CDR3 protein is CASREVTGSTEAFF. CDR3 coding DNA: TGTGCCAGCAGAGAGGTCACAGGGTCCACTGAAGCTTTCTTT.